The 9 T cell receptor beta chains in this list originate from one sample, sequenced in a study of a mutant IDH1 vaccine in newly diagnosed glioma. TCRdb's copy holds only in-frame clones and misses some; the assay was immunoSEQ multiplex PCR. The repertoire holds approximately 12,000 clones, over 75% seen once, with over 15% in the top ten. For these TCRs, the target antigens are not known. Regarding time point: week 47, end of study. Topical imiquimod accompanied each vaccine dose, which consisted of 300 ug of mutant IDH1 20-mer peptide. The starting material was PBMCs, obtained from a glioma patient whose treatment included an IDH1 peptide vaccine. The receptors stem from a man aged 25 to 40 with glioma.

The rearrangement uses TRBV29-1 and TRBJ2-7, with 8 nucleotides matching TRBD2. The J segment lost 4 bases and the V segment lost 0 bases, leaving 2 bases of the junction unmatched. Germline lookup yields CDR1 SQVTM and CDR2 ANQGSEA. CDR3 length: 13 residues. Here the CDR3 reads CSVEDGGAYEQYF. CDR3 sequence (DNA): TGCAGCGTTGAAGACGGGGGGGCGTACGAGCAGTACTTC.

J is TRBJ2-7 and V is TRBV19, with 11 positions matching TRBD2. The germline CDR1 and CDR2 sequences are LNHDA and SQIVND (reference sequence). CDR3 length equals 15 residues. V trimming: 2 bases; J trimming: 4 bases; junction bases outside the gene matches: 4. In DNA form, the CDR3 reads TGTGCCAGTAGTATATCCGGGACTAGCGGTTACGAGCAGTACTTC. Its protein product is CASSISGTSGYEQYF.

The rearrangement joins TRBV7-9 to TRBJ2-1; 13 nucleotides line up with TRBD2. CDR3 length: 15 residues. Germline V gene sequence: CDR1 SEHNR, CDR2 FQNEAQ (reference sequence). With V trimmed by 3 bases and J by 9 bases, 5 bases remained unmatched. The CDR3 bases are TGTGCCAGCAGCTTCTGGACTAGCGGGAGTTCTGAGCAGTTCTTC. The encoded protein is CASSFWTSGSSEQFF.

This clone was recorded a few times. The chain is built from TRBV19 and TRBJ1-5; D may be TRBD1 (5 bases). The CDR3 is made up of 16 amino acids. The V end was cut by 9 bases, the J end by 1 base, with 19 bases between. CDR1 and CDR2 from the germline V gene are LNHDA and SQIVND (reference sequence). The CDR3 DNA follows: TGTGCCAGCAATGGAGGTAGGGACGGGAGCAATCAGCCCCAGCATTTT. Protein product: CASNGGRDGSNQPQHF.

J is TRBJ2-3 and V is TRBV5-4; 14 bases are shared with TRBD2. This CDR3 spans 15 amino acids. The germline V gene encodes CDR1 SGHNT and CDR2 YYREEE (reference sequence). The V gene end was trimmed by 3 bases and the J gene end by 4 bases; junction bases not matched to a gene: 1. The CDR3 bases are TGTGCCAGCAGCTGGGGACTAGCGGGAGCAGATACGCAGTATTTT. Residues: CASSWGLAGADTQYF.

This clone was counted a few times. The chain has TRBV25-1 and TRBJ1-1; a possible D gene is TRBD1 (6 bases). The CDR3 extends over 14 amino acids. Germline V CDR1 and CDR2: MGHDK, SYGVNS. V was trimmed by 1 base and J by 4 bases, leaving 10 bases between them. The DNA for the CDR3 is TGTGCCAGCAGTGAATTCGCCAGGGGCACTGAAGCTTTCTTT. Translated, it gives CASSEFARGTEAFF.

The CDR3 coding sequence is TGTGCCAGCAGTGAAGCTCGAGGATTTTCATTTGGTGGCTACACCTTC. Its protein product is CASSEARGFSFGGYTF. V usage is TRBV6-1 and J usage is TRBJ1-2; D is unclear. The CDR3 consists of 16 residues. The germline gives CDR1 MNHNS, CDR2 SASEGT. The germline V and J ends were trimmed by 0 bases and 7 bases, with 18 bases remaining between them.

The genes are TRBV9 and TRBJ2-7, with D hard to call. There are 16 residues in the CDR3. V was clipped by 4 bases and J by 2 bases, with 19 bases between them. From germline, CDR1 is SGDLS and CDR2 YYNGEE. In DNA, the CDR3 is TGTGCCAGCAGCCCCCTTAGTCGGCCACAAACCTACGAGCAGTACTTC. It yields the protein CASSPLSRPQTYEQYF.

The chain's CDR3 is CASSALWTTPSTDTQYF. The CDR3 region has the DNA TGTGCCAGCAGCGCCCTCTGGACTACTCCTAGCACAGATACGCAGTATTTT. The rearrangement joins TRBV7-2 to TRBJ2-3; perhaps TRBD2 as D (6 bases). The CDR3 length is 17 residues. Trimming took off 5 bases at V and 0 bases at J, with 18 bases between the two ends. Germline CDR1 reads SGHTA; CDR2 reads FQGNSA.